These 7 T cell receptor beta chains came from one sample sequenced in a study of blood T cell repertoires in COVID-19. The protocol was immunoSEQ multiplex PCR, while the TCRdb copy is restricted to in-frame clones and leaves out a portion. Of over 200,000 clones in the sample, roughly 80% were seen once. Specimen: peripheral blood. The receptors originated from a woman at least 80 years old with acute or convalescent COVID-19.

The count of this clone is one. J is TRBJ1-2 and V is TRBV14; 8 positions agree with TRBD1. This CDR3 region has 15 residues. Trimming took 0 bases from V and 6 from J; bases not matched to a gene: 6. Germline V CDR1 and CDR2: SGHDN, FVKESK. The DNA for the CDR3 is TGTGCCAGCAGCCAAGATAGGACAGGGAAAGATGGCTACACCTTC. Protein product: CASSQDRTGKDGYTF.

The chain recombines TRBV10-2 with TRBJ2-1; TRBD2 aligns across 11 bases. CDR1 and CDR2 from the germline V gene are WSHSY and SAAADI. V lost 8 bases, J lost 9 bases, and 9 bases stayed unmatched. The CDR3 length is 14 residues. For the CDR3, the DNA is TGCGCCAGCGAGTCCGGGACTAGCGGAACTGAGCAGTTCTTC. Residues: CASESGTSGTEQFF.

The chain employs TRBV7-2 and TRBJ2-5, with TRBD1 matching 9 bases. The CDR3 loop spans 14 amino acids. Trimming at V came to 3 bases and at J to 2 bases, leaving 1 base not matched to a gene. Germline CDR1 reads SGHTA; CDR2 reads FQGNSA. CDR3 sequence: CASSFDRGQETQYF. As DNA, the CDR3 is TGTGCCAGCAGCTTTGACAGGGGGCAAGAGACCCAGTACTTC.

This clone turned up a few times. This sequence joins TRBV4-1 and TRBJ1-6; D remains unclear. The length of the CDR3 is 12 residues. V was cut by 3 bases and J by 10 bases, with 7 bases left in between. The germline V gene has CDR1 MGHRA and CDR2 YSYEKL. The CDR3 sequence is CASSHPISPLHF. As DNA, the CDR3 is TGCGCCAGCAGCCACCCTATCTCACCCCTCCACTTT.

This clone was seen more than once but under ten times. The chain employs TRBV6-2 or TRBV6-3 and TRBJ1-1; D might be TRBD1 (6 bases). In germline, CDR1 is MNHEY, CDR2 SVGEGT. With 6 bases removed from V and 1 base from J, the gap between germline ends came to 18 bases. CDR3 length: 16 amino acids. CDR3 DNA: TGTGCCAGCAGCCCTTATACAGGGCGATCGAACACTGAAGCTTTCTTT. Amino acids: CASSPYTGRSNTEAFF.

This sequence joins TRBV5-4 and TRBJ1-1; D is perhaps TRBD1 (6 bases). Per germline, CDR1 SGHNT and CDR2 YYREEE (reference sequence). V lost 4 bases to trimming and J lost 1 base, with 11 bases between them. The CDR3 has 14 residues. CDR3 region: CASSHGQWNTEAFF. The CDR3 nucleotides read TGTGCCAGCAGCCATGGACAGTGGAACACTGAAGCTTTCTTT.

This rearrangement joins TRBV7-3 to TRBJ1-1; 8 bases match TRBD1. Losses at the gene ends were 2 bases for V and 2 bases for J; bases not matched to a gene: 7. Germline V gene sequence: CDR1 SGHTA, CDR2 FQGTGA. The CDR3 has 16 residues. Here the CDR3 reads CASSLSQTGENTEAFF. DNA for the CDR3: TGTGCCAGCAGCTTATCTCAGACAGGGGAAAACACTGAAGCTTTCTTT.